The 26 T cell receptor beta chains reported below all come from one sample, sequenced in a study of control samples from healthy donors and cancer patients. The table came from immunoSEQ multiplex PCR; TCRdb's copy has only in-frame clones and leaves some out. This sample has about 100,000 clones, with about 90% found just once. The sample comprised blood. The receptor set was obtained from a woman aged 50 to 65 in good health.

The CDR3 region is CAWSVPLTSSEQYV. The DNA for the CDR3 is TGTGCCTGGAGTGTTCCACTGACTAGCTCAGAGCAGTACGTC. V usage is TRBV30 and J usage is TRBJ2-7; TRBD2 matches at 7 bases. This CDR3 region has 14 residues. Trimming removed 0 bases from V and 7 bases from J; junction bases left unmatched: 9. Germline CDR1 and CDR2: GTSNPN and SVGIG (reference sequence).

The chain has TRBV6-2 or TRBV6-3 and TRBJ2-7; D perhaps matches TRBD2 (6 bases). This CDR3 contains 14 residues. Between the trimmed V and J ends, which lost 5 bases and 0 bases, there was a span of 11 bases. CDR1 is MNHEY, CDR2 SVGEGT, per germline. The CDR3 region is CASSLAPSSYEQYV. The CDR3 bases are TGTGCCAGCAGTCTAGCGCCTAGCTCCTACGAGCAGTACGTC.

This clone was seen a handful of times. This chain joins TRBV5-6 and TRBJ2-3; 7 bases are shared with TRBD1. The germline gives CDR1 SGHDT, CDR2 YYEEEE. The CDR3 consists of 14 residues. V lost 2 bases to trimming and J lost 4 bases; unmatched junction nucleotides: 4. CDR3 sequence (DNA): TGTGCCAGCAGCTTTTATACAGGGGCAGATACGCAGTATTTT. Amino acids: CASSFYTGADTQYF.

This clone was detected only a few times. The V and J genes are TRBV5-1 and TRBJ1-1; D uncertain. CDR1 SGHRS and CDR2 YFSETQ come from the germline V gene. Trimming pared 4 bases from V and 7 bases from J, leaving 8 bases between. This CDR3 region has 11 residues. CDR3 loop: CASSQYNEAFF. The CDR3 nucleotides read TGCGCCAGCAGCCAATATAATGAAGCTTTCTTT.

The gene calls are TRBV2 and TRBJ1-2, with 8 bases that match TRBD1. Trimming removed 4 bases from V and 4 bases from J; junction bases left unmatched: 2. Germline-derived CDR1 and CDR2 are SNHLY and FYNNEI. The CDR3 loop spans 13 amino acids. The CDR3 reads CASSAQGAYGYTF. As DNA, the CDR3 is TGTGCCAGCAGTGCCCAGGGGGCCTATGGCTACACCTTC.

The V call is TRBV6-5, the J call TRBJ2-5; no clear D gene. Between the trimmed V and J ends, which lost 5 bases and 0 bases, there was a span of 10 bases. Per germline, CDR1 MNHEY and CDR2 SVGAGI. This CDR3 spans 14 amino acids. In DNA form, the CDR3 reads TGTGCCAGCAGTCCCGGGCCGTACCAAGAGACCCAGTACTTC. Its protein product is CASSPGPYQETQYF.

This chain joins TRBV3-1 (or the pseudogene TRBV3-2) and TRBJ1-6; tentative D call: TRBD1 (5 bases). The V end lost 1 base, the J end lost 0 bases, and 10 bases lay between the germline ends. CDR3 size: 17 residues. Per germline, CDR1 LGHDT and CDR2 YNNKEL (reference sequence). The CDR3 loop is CASSQGQGLSYNSPLHF. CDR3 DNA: TGTGCCAGCAGCCAAGGGCAGGGACTCTCCTATAATTCACCCCTCCACTTT.

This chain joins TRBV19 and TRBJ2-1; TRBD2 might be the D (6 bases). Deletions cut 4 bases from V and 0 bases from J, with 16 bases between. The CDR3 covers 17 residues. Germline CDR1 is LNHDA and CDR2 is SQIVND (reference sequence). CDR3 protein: CASSRFGGTNSYNEQFF. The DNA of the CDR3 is TGTGCCAGTAGTAGGTTTGGCGGGACGAACTCCTACAATGAGCAGTTCTTC.

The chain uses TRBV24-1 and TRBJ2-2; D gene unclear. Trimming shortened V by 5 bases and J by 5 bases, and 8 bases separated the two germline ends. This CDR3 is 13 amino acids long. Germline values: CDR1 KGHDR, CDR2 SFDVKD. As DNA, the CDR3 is TGTGCCACCAGTGCCGGGTATACCGGGGAGCTGTTTTTT. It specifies CATSAGYTGELFF.

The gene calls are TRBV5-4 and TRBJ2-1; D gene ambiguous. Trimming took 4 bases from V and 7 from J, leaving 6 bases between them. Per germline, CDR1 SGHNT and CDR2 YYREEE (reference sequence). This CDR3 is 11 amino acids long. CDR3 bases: TGTGCCAGCAGCGATCGAAATGAGCAGTTCTTC. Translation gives CASSDRNEQFF.

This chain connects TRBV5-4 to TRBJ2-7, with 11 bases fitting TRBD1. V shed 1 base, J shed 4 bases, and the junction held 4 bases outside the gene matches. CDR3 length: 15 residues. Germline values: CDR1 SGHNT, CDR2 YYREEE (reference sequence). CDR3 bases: TGTGCCAGCAGCTTGAAAGGGACAGGGGGTTACGAGCAGTACTTC. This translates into CASSLKGTGGYEQYF.

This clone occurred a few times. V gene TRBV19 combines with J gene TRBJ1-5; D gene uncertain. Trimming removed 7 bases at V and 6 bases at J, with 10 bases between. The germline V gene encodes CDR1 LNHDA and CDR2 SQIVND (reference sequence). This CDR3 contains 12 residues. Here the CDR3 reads CASKAVSQPQHF. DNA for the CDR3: TGTGCCAGTAAGGCAGTTTCTCAGCCCCAGCATTTT. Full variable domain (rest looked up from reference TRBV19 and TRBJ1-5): DGGITQSPKYLFRKEGQNVTLSCEQNLNHDAMYWYRQDPGQGLRLIYYSQIVNDFQKGDIAEGYSVSREKKESFPLTVTSAQKNPTAFYLCASKAVSQPQHFGDGTRLSIL.

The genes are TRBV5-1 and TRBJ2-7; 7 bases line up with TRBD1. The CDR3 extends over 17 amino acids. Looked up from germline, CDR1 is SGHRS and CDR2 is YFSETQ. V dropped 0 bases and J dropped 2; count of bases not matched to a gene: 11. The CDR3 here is CASSLALSWTGAYEQYF. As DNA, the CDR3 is TGCGCCAGCAGCTTGGCCCTGTCCTGGACAGGAGCCTACGAGCAGTACTTC.

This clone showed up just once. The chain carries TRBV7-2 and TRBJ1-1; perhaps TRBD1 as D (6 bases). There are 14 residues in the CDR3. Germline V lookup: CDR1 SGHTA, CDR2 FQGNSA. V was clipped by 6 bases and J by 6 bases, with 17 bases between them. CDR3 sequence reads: CASRPPGGVAEAFF. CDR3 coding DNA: TGTGCCAGCAGACCGCCCGGGGGCGTCGCTGAAGCTTTCTTT.

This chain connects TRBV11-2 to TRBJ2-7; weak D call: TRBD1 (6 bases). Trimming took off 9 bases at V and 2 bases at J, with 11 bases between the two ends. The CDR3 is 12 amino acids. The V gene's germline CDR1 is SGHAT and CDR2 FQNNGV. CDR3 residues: CARTGRPYEQYF. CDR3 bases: TGTGCCAGGACAGGCCGACCCTACGAGCAGTACTTC.

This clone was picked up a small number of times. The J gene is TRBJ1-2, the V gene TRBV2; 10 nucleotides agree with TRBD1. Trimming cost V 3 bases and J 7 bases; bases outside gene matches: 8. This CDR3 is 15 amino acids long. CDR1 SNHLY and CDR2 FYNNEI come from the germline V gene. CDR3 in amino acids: CASSESTGGVSGYTF. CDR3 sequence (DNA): TGTGCCAGCAGTGAGTCGACAGGGGGCGTGAGTGGCTACACCTTC.

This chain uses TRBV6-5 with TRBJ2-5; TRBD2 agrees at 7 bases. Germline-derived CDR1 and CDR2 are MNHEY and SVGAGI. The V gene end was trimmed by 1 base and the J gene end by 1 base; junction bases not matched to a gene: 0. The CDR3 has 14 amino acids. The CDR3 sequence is CASSYWGGQETQYF. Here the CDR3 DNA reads TGTGCCAGCAGTTACTGGGGGGGCCAAGAGACCCAGTACTTC.

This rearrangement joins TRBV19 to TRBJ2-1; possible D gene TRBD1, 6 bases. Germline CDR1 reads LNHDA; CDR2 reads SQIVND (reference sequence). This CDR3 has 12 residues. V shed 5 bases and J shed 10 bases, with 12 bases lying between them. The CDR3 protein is CASSAQGYEQFF. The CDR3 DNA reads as TGTGCCAGTAGTGCACAGGGCTACGAGCAGTTCTTC.

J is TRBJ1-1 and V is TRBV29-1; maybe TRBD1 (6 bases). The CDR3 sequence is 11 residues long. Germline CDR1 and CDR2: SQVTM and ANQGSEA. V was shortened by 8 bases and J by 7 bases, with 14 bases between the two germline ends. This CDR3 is CSWGGAGEAFF. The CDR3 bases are TGCAGCTGGGGGGGGGCTGGTGAAGCTTTCTTT. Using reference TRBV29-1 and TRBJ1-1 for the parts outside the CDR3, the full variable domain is SAVISQKPSRDICQRGTSLTIQCQVDSQVTMMFWYRQQPGQSLTLIATANQGSEATYESGFVIDKFPISRPNLTFSTLTVSNMSPEDSSIYLCSWGGAGEAFFGQGTRLTVV.

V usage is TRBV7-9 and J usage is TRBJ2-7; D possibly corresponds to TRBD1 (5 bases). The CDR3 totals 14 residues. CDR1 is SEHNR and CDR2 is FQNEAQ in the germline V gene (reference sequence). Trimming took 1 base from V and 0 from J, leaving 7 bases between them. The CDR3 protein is CASSLGGLSYEQYF. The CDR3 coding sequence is TGTGCCAGCAGCTTAGGGGGCCTCTCCTACGAGCAGTACTTC.

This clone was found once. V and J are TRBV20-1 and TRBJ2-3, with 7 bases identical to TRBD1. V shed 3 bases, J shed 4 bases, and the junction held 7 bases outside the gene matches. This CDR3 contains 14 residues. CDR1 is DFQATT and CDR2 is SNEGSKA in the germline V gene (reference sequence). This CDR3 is CSASRGGGADTQYF. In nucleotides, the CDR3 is TGCAGTGCTAGTCGAGGGGGCGGTGCAGATACGCAGTATTTT.

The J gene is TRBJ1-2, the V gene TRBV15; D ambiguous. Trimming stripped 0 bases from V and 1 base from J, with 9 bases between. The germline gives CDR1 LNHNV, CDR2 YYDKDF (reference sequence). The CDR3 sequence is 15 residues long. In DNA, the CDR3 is TGTGCCACCAGCAGAGACTTACAGTATAACTATGGCTACACCTTC. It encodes CATSRDLQYNYGYTF.

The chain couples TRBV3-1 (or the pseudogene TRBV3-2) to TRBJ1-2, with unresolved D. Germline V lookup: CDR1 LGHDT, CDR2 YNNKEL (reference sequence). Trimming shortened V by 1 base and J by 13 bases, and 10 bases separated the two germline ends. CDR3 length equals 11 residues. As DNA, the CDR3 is TGTGCCAGCAGCCAAGCACAGCAGGTCACCTTC. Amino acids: CASSQAQQVTF.

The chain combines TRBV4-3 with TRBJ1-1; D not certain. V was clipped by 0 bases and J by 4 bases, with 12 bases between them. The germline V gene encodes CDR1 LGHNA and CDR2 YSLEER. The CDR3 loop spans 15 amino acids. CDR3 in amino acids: CASSQDRRIGTEAFF. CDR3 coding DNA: TGCGCCAGCAGCCAAGATCGGAGGATAGGCACTGAAGCTTTCTTT.

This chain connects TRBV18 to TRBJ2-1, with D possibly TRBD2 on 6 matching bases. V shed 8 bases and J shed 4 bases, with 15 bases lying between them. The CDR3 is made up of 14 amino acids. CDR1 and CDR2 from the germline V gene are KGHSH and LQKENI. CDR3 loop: CASRVAEIYNEQFF. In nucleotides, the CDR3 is TGTGCCAGCCGGGTAGCGGAGATTTACAATGAGCAGTTCTTC.

This chain's CDR3 is CASTVGSSTDTQYF. In nucleotides, the CDR3 is TGTGCCAGCACTGTCGGATCTAGCACAGATACGCAGTATTTT. J is TRBJ2-3 and V is TRBV2; D is uncertain. CDR3 length: 14 amino acids. V lost 7 bases, J lost 0 bases, and 11 bases lay in between. Looked up from germline, CDR1 is SNHLY and CDR2 is FYNNEI.